The 21 T cell receptor beta chains below come from one sample, sequenced in a study of T cells expressing NK-cell markers. Following a re-call of the 5' RACE reads, TCRdb has one entry per CDR3 protein and lacks DNA. The listing contains about 170,000 distinct CDR3 sequences. Sequences were obtained from blood T cells: a sorted CD56 or NKG2C T cell subset, CD4+ or CD8+ T cells, or bulk PBMC T cells (not recorded which). These receptors were collected from a man aged 18-75 years in good health.

J is TRBJ1-4 and V is TRBV20-1; the D call from TCRdb, TRBD1, cannot be confirmed without DNA. This CDR3 has 14 amino acids. Germline V lookup: CDR1 DFQATT, CDR2 SNEGSKA (reference sequence). CDR3 residues: CSARDRDSLRKLFF.

The chain employs TRBV19 and TRBJ2-3. The germline V gene has CDR1 LNHDA and CDR2 SQIVND (reference sequence). This CDR3 has 15 amino acids. This CDR3 reads CASSITGSSTDTQYF.

This chain connects TRBV6-1 to TRBJ2-1; TCRdb's D call, TRBD2, is unchecked because there is no DNA. CDR1 is MNHNS and CDR2 is SASEGT in the germline V gene. CDR3 length equals 13 residues. The CDR3 region is CASKGSGLNEQFF.

The chain links TRBV19 to TRBJ2-7; TCRdb designates TRBD1, a call that cannot be tested without DNA. The CDR3 runs 15 residues. Germline V gene sequence: CDR1 LNHDA, CDR2 SQIVND (reference sequence). The CDR3 spells CASSIVGTDYYEQYF.

The genes are TRBV9 and TRBJ1-2. Germline CDR1 and CDR2: SGDLS and YYNGEE. The CDR3 is 15 amino acids. Here the CDR3 reads CASSVATSGPYGYTF. The whole variable domain, remainder taken from reference TRBV9 and TRBJ1-2, is DSGVTQTPKHLITATGQRVTLRCSPRSGDLSVYWYQQSLDQGLQFLIQYYNGEERAKGNILERFSAQQFPDLHSELNLSSLELGDSALYFCASSVATSGPYGYTFGSGTRLTVV.

The rearrangement links TRBV12-3 or TRBV12-4 to TRBJ1-1; TCRdb indicates TRBD1, and absent DNA this call remains unverified. This CDR3 has 13 residues. This chain's CDR3 is CASSSGTITEAFF.

This sequence joins TRBV7-8 and TRBJ2-1; TCRdb's assignment of TRBD2 cannot be checked, as there is no DNA. CDR3 length equals 16 residues. Germline V gene sequence: CDR1 SGHVS, CDR2 FQNEAQ. The CDR3 reads CASSLLAGGPYNEQFF.

The CDR3 protein is CASGLHLDRPNSPLHF. The chain joins TRBV12-5 to TRBJ1-6; TCRdb returns TRBD1, unconfirmable since there is no DNA. The CDR3 sequence is 16 residues long. Germline values: CDR1 LGHNT, CDR2 FRNRAP.

CDR3 in amino acids: CASSRDISQETQYF. The J gene is TRBJ2-5, the V gene TRBV5-6. Germline V gives CDR1 SGHDT, CDR2 YYEEEE. The CDR3 is 14 residues long.

The rearrangement joins TRBV14 to TRBJ2-7; with no DNA, the TCRdb D assignment of TRBD1 cannot be verified. Germline CDR1 is SGHDN and CDR2 is FVKESK. The CDR3 length is 13 residues. The CDR3 spells CASSPRRGHEQYF.

This chain connects TRBV5-1 to TRBJ2-1; TCRdb gives TRBD1 as the D gene, but with no DNA this cannot be confirmed. The germline CDR1 and CDR2 sequences are SGHRS and YFSETQ. The CDR3 is 12 amino acids. The CDR3 sequence is CASSGAYNEQFF.

This chain uses TRBV6-5 with TRBJ2-7; lacking DNA, the TRBD1 call made by TCRdb goes unchecked. This CDR3 region has 16 residues. The germline V gene has CDR1 MNHEY and CDR2 SVGAGI. The CDR3 is CASSSPQGFHSYEQYF.

The CDR3: CASSYSYRAEISLYNEQFF. This chain uses TRBV6-5 with TRBJ2-1; the TCRdb call, TRBD2, lacks DNA for checking. The CDR3 covers 19 residues. The germline CDR1 and CDR2 sequences are MNHEY and SVGAGI.

This rearrangement joins TRBV6-1 to TRBJ2-2; absent DNA, TCRdb's TRBD1 call cannot be checked. CDR1 is MNHNS, CDR2 SASEGT, per germline. CDR3 size: 16 residues. This chain's CDR3 is CASSRGPGQGAGELFF.

This rearrangement joins TRBV12-3 or TRBV12-4 to TRBJ1-1; the D gene TCRdb calls, TRBD1, cannot be checked with no DNA. CDR3 size: 17 residues. This CDR3 is CASRPPGGTVENTEAFF.

This rearrangement joins TRBV27 to TRBJ2-7; TCRdb designates TRBD2, a call that cannot be tested without DNA. The germline V gene has CDR1 MNHEY and CDR2 SMNVEV (reference sequence). The CDR3 runs to 20 residues. The CDR3 loop is CASSFNQATSGGPVSYEQYF.

This chain connects TRBV27 to TRBJ2-7. Germline loops: CDR1 MNHEY, CDR2 SMNVEV (reference sequence). This CDR3 is built from 14 residues. CDR3 loop: CASSTNGYSYEQYF.

The V call is TRBV7-8, the J call TRBJ2-3. The CDR3 extends over 14 amino acids. Germline V gene lookup returns CDR1 SGHVS and CDR2 FQNEAQ. CDR3 loop: CASSPTQRADTQYF.

V and J are TRBV7-9 and TRBJ2-1. The CDR3 consists of 14 residues. Germline V gives CDR1 SEHNR, CDR2 FQNEAQ (reference sequence). CDR3: CASSLRDYYNEQFF. The full variable domain, in which reference TRBV7-9 and TRBJ2-1 provide the parts outside the CDR3, is DTGVSQNPRHKITKRGQNVTFRCDPISEHNRLYWYRQTLGQGPEFLTYFQNEAQLEKSRLLSDRFSAERPKGSFSTLEIQRTEQGDSAMYLCASSLRDYYNEQFFGPGTRLTVL.

The chain has TRBV9 and TRBJ2-5; with no DNA, the TCRdb D assignment of TRBD1 cannot be verified. In germline, CDR1 is SGDLS, CDR2 YYNGEE. This CDR3 contains 14 residues. CDR3 sequence reads: CASSADKTQETQYF. Based on the CDR3 plus reference TRBV9 and TRBJ2-5, the full variable domain is DSGVTQTPKHLITATGQRVTLRCSPRSGDLSVYWYQQSLDQGLQFLIQYYNGEERAKGNILERFSAQQFPDLHSELNLSSLELGDSALYFCASSADKTQETQYFGPGTRLLVL.

V is TRBV6-2 or TRBV6-3 and J is TRBJ1-1. The CDR3 has 13 amino acids. Looked up from germline, CDR1 is MNHEY and CDR2 is SVGEGT. CDR3: CASSYSEYTEAFF.